This T cell receptor beta chain was observed in a study of human T cells and chemical hapten exposure. Study-wide findings and caveats: Sensitizing with DPC caused no change in TCRs above 1 in 1000 frequency.

This clonotype was found many times. Antigen unknown. TCRdb re-called the RACE reads with MiXCR, one entry per CDR3 protein. The table records some 400,000 distinct CDR3 sequences, less than 6.5% of them present only once. V lost 1 base to trimming and J lost 3 bases, with 1 base between them. The CDR3 consists of 13 residues. Germline CDR1 LGHNT, CDR2 FRNRAP. Time point: pre-sensitization, week 0. Noted treatment: therapeutic diphenylcyclopropenone sensitization with weekly scalp DPC. This chain connects TRBV12-5 to TRBJ2-6; D is undetermined. The clonotype was recovered from a woman in her 50s with alopecia areata. Some clones in this sample may be carry-over from other donors' samples. Sample: whole blood, taken in connection with sensitization to the hapten diphenylcyclopropenone (DPC). The CDR3 is CASGLDGANVLTF. In DNA, the CDR3 is TGTGCTAGTGGTTTGGATGGGGCCAACGTCCTGACTTTC.